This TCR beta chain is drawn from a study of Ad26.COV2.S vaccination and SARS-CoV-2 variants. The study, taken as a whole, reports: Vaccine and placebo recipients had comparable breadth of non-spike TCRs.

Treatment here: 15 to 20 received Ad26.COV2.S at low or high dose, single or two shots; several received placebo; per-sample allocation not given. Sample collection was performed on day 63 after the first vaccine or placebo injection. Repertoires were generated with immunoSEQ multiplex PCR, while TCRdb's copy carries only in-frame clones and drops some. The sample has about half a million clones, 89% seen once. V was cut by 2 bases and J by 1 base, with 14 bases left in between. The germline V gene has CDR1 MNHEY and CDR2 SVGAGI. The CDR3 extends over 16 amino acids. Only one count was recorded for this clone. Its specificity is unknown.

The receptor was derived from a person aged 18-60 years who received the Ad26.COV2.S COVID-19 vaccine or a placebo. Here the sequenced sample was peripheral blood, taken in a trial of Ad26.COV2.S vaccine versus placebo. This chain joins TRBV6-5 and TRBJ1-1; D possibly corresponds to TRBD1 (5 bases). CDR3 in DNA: TGTGCCAGCAGTTACCACGTTGGGGGAGGGAACACTGAAGCTTTCTTT. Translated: CASSYHVGGGNTEAFF.